This TCR beta chain is drawn from a study of vaccination effects on CD4 cells after COVID-19 (dated by TCRdb to about 2022). Looking at the study overall: In the ViraFEST assay, PBMC were stimulated with viral peptide pools, and TCR sequencing was then used to find antigen-specific CD4+ T cell clonotypes based on their expansion. Cultures from other donors in the study were sequenced with the Oncomine TCR Beta short-read assay on an Illumina iSeq 100. In both COVID-19 convalescent patients and infection-naive vaccine recipients, the study compared SARS-CoV-2 spike-specific CD4+ TCR repertoires from before mRNA vaccination with those from after it. Across the study, the median time from the second dose to post-vaccine sampling was 72 days (range 14 to 241). About 1.8 million PBMC per well were cultured with about 10 ug/ml peptides in IMDM containing approximately 4.7% human AB serum, about 9.6 IU/ml IL-2 and gentamicin. A total of 10 COVID-19 convalescent patients and a handful of SARS-CoV-2-naive healthy vaccine recipients were included in the full study.

Libraries came from the immunoSEQ multiplex PCR assay. DNA from the cultured and isolated CD4+ T cells underwent TCR beta CDR3 sequencing. The source study handled its data this way. Non-productive TCR sequences were discarded, and reads were trimmed to the CDR3 region, with only CDR3s of 7 or more amino acids retained. The MANAFEST web app was used to identify antigen-specific clonotypes by comparing expansion in peptide wells with expansion in reference cultures. Positive clones required FDR<0.05 expansion versus reference and all other wells, odds ratio above 5, and frequency above 0.1% in two replicate wells. A clonotype was called cross-reactive if it was significantly expanded both in SARS-CoV-2 spike wells and in at least one common cold coronavirus spike condition. CDR3 similarity was assessed by Levenshtein distance using the stringdist R package, and unrooted trees were constructed with ape in R 3.6.1. This is the immuneACCESS table as TCRdb keeps it, with only in-frame sequences that have V and J called. A part of the clones is gone; compared with another copy, unresolved V genes explain less than half, and the rest is unexplained. V, J and clone size were drawn from that table, and D and trimming were deduced from the DNA. The sample has fewer than 60,000 clones on record, 78% of them singletons. The ten largest clonotypes hold about 4.6% of the sample.

Concerning this clone: Its binding antigen is unknown. Qualities for individual bases were not recorded, and no much larger clone is one base off.

After around 10 days of culture, CD4+ T cells were isolated with the EasySep CD4+ T cell isolation kit. Two doses of either the BNT162b2 or the mRNA-1273 mRNA SARS-CoV-2 vaccine were administered to participants. None of the healthy vaccine recipients had a prior SARS-CoV-2 infection, which was confirmed by nucleocapsid antibody tests that came back negative both before and after vaccination. Half of the culture medium was replaced with fresh IL-2-containing medium on days 3 and 7. Unless noted otherwise, every peptide stimulation condition was grown in triplicate wells. Using Ficoll-Paque Plus gradient centrifugation, PBMC were separated from whole blood and then either used fresh or cryopreserved at -140C. The QIAamp micro DNA kit was used to extract genomic DNA from the cultured CD4+ T cells. Study-wide findings and limitations: Both infection-induced and vaccine-induced clones contracted markedly at late post-vaccination timepoints, which is consistent with waning T cell responses. Limitations of the study were the small number of convalescent patients and the absence of early post-infection timepoints. Among healthy vaccine recipients, nearly all vaccine-induced clones were SARS-CoV-2 mono-reactive, and just 1 of 255 was cross-reactive with common cold coronaviruses.

CDR1 MNHNY and CDR2 SVGAGI are derived from the germline V gene (reference sequence). The CDR3 runs 16 amino acids, cysteine and phenylalanine included. Left in the record is the CDR3 DNA by itself, 48 bases read in frame from the first base. V drops 5 bases and J drops 4 bases, leaving 20 bases in between. Sequenced material: CD4+ T cells from PBMCs cultured without peptide, taken after COVID-19 vaccination. The V gene is TRBV6-6 and the J gene is TRBJ1-1; a weak D assignment points to TRBD1 (5 bases agree). This receptor was obtained from a human donor who received a COVID-19 vaccine. The sequence in DNA is TGTGCCAGCAGTCCACTCGGTGGGGGTCGGTCCACTGAAGCTTTCTTT. This translates into CASSPLGGGRSTEAFF.